The rows below give T cell receptor beta chains drawn from one sample of a study of blood T cell repertoires in COVID-19. Here immunoSEQ multiplex PCR was the method, and the copy in TCRdb shows in-frame clones only, minus some. The table records around 28,000 clones, roughly nine tenths of them present only once. Material for sequencing was peripheral blood. The receptors shown here come from a human donor in a cohort sampled during active COVID-19. CDR3s include the opening cysteine and the closing phenylalanine or tryptophan. D genes are given only for firm matches. For some rows the clone size is stated as once, few or many, or as a class when expanded; others skip it.

D gene,J gene,clone size,V gene,CDR3 DNA,CDR3 protein
TRBD2,TRBJ2-7,NA,TRBV9,TGTGCCAGCAGCGTATATAGCGGGGGTTCCTACGAGCAGTACTTC,CASSVYSGGSYEQYF
NA,TRBJ2-7,NA,TRBV5-1,TGCGCCAGCAGCTTGAGTTTTGGGGGCACTGGCTCCTACGAGCAGTACTTC,CASSLSFGGTGSYEQYF
TRBD1,TRBJ2-7,NA,TRBV6-5,TGTGCCAGCAGTTACTCCCCCCGGACAGGGTTAGACGAGCAGTACTTC,CASSYSPRTGLDEQYF
NA,TRBJ1-3,NA,TRBV24-1,TGTGCCACCAGGCAGGGAAGACACACCATATATTTT,CATRQGRHTIYF
NA,TRBJ1-5,few,TRBV11-2,TGTGCCAGCAGCTTAGCTATTGGTCAGCCCCAGCATTTT,CASSLAIGQPQHF
NA,TRBJ2-3,once,TRBV7-7,TGTGCTAGCAGCTTGGTCGGGGGAACCACAGATACGCAGTATTTT,CASSLVGGTTDTQYF
NA,TRBJ1-4,NA,TRBV5-1,TGCGCCAGCGCGGCGTGGGTTGGAGAAAAACTGTTTTTT,CASAAWVGEKLFF
NA,TRBJ2-3,NA,TRBV19,TGTGCCAGTAGGGGGGGGGCGGGCGCAGATACGCAGTATTTT,CASRGGAGADTQYF
NA,TRBJ2-1,NA,TRBV7-9,TGTGCCAGCAGCCCCCCGGGTTCCAATGAGCAGTTCTTC,CASSPPGSNEQFF
TRBD1,TRBJ2-7,NA,TRBV7-8,TGTGCCAGCAGCTTAGATGACAGGGTGAGGGGCTACGAGCAGTACTTC,CASSLDDRVRGYEQYF
NA,TRBJ1-6,NA,TRBV9,TGTGCCAGCAGCGTAGCACAGGGTAATTCACCCCTCCACTTT,CASSVAQGNSPLHF
TRBD1,TRBJ2-2,NA,TRBV6-2/TRBV6-3,TGTGCCAGCAGTTACTCCGTGTACAGGGGGAACACCGGGGAGCTGTTTTTT,CASSYSVYRGNTGELFF
TRBD2,TRBJ2-1,NA,TRBV5-4,TGTGCCAGCAGCTTGATAACGGGGGGGGTGGATGAGCAGTTCTTC,CASSLITGGVDEQFF
NA,TRBJ2-5,NA,TRBV7-9,TGTGCCAGCAGCTTACCGAGGGGGGAGACCCAGTACTTC,CASSLPRGETQYF
TRBD1,TRBJ2-1,once,TRBV6-2/TRBV6-3,TGTGCCAGCAGTTTACCTTTGGGACAGATATACAATGAGCAGTTCTTC,CASSLPLGQIYNEQFF
NA,TRBJ1-1,NA,TRBV4-2,TGTGCCAGCAGCCAAAGAGGGGAGGTAGTGAACACTGAAGCTTTCTTT,CASSQRGEVVNTEAFF
TRBD1,TRBJ1-6,few,TRBV19,TGTGCCTCAACGAGGGGGCAGGGTTCACCCCTCCACTTT,CASTRGQGSPLHF
TRBD1,TRBJ1-1,NA,TRBV7-9,TGTGCCAGCAGCTTAGGGGACAGGGATTTGAACACTGAAGCTTTCTTT,CASSLGDRDLNTEAFF
TRBD2,TRBJ2-5,NA,TRBV30,TGTGCCTGGAACTTACTAGCGGGGTCTGAGACCCAGTACTTC,CAWNLLAGSETQYF
TRBD2,TRBJ2-5,NA,TRBV6-2/TRBV6-3,TGTGCCAGCAGCCGGGGACTAGCGGGGGGCAAGCAAGAGACCCAGTACTTC,CASSRGLAGGKQETQYF
NA,TRBJ1-2,NA,TRBV4-1,TGCGCCAGCAGCCTCCTACGCTTGGGGAGGGGTTCTGATGGCTACACCTTC,CASSLLRLGRGSDGYTF
TRBD1,TRBJ1-2,NA,TRBV2,TGTGCCAGCAGCAGAGGGACAGTAAACTATGGCTACACCTTC,CASSRGTVNYGYTF
NA,TRBJ1-5,few,TRBV7-3,TGTGCCAGCAGCTTAAATGGTGTCCTAAATCAGCCCCAGCATTTT,CASSLNGVLNQPQHF
NA,TRBJ2-2,NA,TRBV15,TGTGCCACCAGCGTCACCTGGGGAGGAGCGAACACCGGGGAGCTGTTTTTT,CATSVTWGGANTGELFF